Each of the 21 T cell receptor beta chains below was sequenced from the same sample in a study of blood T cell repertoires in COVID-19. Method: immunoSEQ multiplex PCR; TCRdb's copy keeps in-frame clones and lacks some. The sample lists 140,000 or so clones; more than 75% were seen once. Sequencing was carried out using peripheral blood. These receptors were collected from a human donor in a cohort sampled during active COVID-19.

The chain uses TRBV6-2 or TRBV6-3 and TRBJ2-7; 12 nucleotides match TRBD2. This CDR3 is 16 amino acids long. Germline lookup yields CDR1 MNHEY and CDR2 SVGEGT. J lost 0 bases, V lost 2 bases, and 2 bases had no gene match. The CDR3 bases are TGTGCCAGCAGTTACGGACTAGCGGGGCCCTCCTACGAGCAGTACTTC. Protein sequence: CASSYGLAGPSYEQYF.

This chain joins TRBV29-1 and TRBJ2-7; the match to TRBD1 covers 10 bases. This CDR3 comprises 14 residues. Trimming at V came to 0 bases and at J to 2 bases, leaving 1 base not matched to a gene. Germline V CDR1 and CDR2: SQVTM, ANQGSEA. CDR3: CSVEEGQGTYEQYF. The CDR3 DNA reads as TGCAGCGTTGAAGAGGGACAGGGGACCTACGAGCAGTACTTC.

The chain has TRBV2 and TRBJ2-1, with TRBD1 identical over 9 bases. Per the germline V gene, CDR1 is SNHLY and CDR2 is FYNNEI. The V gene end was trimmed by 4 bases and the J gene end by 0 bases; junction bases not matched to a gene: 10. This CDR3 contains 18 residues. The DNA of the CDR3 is TGTGCCAGCAGTGCCCAGGGGACAGGGCTTTTCTCCTACAATGAGCAGTTCTTC. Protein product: CASSAQGTGLFSYNEQFF.

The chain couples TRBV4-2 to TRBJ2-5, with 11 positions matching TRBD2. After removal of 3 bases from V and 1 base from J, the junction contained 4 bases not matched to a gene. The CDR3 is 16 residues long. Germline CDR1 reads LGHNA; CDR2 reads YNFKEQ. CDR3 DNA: TGTGCCAGCAGCCAGGGGACTAGCGGTTCCCAAGAGACCCAGTACTTC. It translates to CASSQGTSGSQETQYF.

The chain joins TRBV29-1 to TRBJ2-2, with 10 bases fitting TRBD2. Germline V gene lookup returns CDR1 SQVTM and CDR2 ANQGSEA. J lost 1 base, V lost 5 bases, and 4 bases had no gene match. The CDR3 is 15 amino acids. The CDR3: CSVRSSGGNTGELFF. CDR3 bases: TGCAGCGTTCGGTCTAGCGGGGGGAACACCGGGGAGCTGTTTTTT.

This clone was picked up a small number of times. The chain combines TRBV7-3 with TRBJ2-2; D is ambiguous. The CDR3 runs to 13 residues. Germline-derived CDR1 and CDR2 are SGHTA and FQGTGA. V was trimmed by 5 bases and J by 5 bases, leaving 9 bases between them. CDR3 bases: TGTGCCAGCAGCCGCGCTATAACCGGGGAGCTGTTTTTT. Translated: CASSRAITGELFF.

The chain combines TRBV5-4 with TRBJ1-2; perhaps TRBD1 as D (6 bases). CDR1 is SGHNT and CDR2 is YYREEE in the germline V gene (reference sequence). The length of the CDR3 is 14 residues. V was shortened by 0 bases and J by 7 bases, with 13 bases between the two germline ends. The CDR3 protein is CASSLAGARSGYTF. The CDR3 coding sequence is TGTGCCAGCAGCTTGGCAGGGGCGAGGAGTGGCTACACCTTC.

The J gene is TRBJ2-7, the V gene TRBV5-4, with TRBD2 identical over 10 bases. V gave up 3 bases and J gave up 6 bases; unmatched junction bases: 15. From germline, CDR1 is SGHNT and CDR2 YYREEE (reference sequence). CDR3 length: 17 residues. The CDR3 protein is CASSSVTSSGGAGEQYF. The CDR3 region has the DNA TGTGCCAGCAGCTCGGTGACTTCGAGCGGGGGGGCGGGCGAGCAGTACTTC.

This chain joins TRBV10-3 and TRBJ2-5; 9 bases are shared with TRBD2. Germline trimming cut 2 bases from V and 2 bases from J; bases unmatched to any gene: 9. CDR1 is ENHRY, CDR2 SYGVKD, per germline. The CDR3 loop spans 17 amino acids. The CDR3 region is CAISERYSGGRQETQYF. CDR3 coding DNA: TGTGCCATCAGTGAGAGGTATAGCGGGGGTAGGCAAGAGACCCAGTACTTC.

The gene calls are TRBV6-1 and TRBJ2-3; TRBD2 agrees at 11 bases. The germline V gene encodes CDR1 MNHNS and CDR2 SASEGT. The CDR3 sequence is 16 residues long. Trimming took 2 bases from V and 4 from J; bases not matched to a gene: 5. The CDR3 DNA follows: TGTGCCAGCAGTGAACTAGCGGGGGGAACCCCAGATACGCAGTATTTT. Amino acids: CASSELAGGTPDTQYF.

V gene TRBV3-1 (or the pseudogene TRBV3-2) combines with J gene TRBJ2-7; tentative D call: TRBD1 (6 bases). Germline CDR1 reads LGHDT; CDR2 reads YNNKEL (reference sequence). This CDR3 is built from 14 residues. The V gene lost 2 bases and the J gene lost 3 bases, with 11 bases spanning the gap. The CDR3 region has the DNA TGTGCCAGCAGCCAATGGCAGGGGAACTACGAGCAGTACTTC. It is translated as CASSQWQGNYEQYF.

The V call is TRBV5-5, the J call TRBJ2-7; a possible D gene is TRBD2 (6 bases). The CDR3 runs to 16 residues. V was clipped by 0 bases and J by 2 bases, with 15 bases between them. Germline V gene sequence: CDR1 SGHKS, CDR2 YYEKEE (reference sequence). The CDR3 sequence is CASSLEYGTAAYEQYF. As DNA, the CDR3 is TGTGCCAGCAGCTTGGAATACGGGACTGCGGCCTACGAGCAGTACTTC.

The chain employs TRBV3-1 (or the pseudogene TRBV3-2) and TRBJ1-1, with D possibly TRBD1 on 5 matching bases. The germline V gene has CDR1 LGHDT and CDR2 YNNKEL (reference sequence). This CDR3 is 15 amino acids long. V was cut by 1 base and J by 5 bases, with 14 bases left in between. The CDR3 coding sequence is TGTGCCAGCAGCCAAGTCCCGGGGGGTGGGACTGAAGCTTTCTTT. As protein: CASSQVPGGGTEAFF.

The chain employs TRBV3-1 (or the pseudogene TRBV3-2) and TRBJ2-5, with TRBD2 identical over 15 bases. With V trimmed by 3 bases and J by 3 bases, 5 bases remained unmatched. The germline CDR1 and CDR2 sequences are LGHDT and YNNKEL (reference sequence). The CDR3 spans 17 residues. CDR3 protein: CASSHTGLAGGKETQYF. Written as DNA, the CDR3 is TGTGCCAGCAGCCATACAGGACTAGCGGGAGGGAAAGAGACCCAGTACTTC.

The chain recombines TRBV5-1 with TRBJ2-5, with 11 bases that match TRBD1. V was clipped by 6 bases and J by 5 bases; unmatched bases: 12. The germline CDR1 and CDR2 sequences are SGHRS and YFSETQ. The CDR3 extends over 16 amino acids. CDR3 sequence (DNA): TGCGCCAGCACGCACGCGGGACAGGGGGATGGGGAGACCCAGTACTTC. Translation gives CASTHAGQGDGETQYF.

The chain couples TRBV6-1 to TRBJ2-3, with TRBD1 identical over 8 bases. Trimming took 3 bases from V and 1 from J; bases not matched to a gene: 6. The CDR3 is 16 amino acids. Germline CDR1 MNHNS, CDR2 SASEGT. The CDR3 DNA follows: TGTGCCAGCAGTGATCTCGGACAGGGTGGCACAGATACGCAGTATTTT. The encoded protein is CASSDLGQGGTDTQYF.

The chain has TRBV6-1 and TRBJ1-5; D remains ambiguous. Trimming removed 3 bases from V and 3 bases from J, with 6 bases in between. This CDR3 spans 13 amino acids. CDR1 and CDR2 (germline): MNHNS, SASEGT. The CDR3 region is CASSDSLNQPQHF. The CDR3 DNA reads TGTGCCAGCAGTGATTCCCTCAATCAGCCCCAGCATTTT.

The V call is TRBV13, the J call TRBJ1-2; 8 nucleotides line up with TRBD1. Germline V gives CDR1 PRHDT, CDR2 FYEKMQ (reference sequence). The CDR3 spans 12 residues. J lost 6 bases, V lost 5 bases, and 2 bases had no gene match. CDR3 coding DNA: TGTGCCAGCAGCCCGACAGGGGATGGCTACACCTTC. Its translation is CASSPTGDGYTF.

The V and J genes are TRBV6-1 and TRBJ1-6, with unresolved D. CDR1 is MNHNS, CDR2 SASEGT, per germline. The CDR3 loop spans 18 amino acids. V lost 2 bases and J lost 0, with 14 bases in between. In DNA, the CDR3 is TGTGCCAGCAGTGAAATGGAGCAGTCCATCTCCTATAATTCACCCCTCCACTTT. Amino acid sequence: CASSEMEQSISYNSPLHF.

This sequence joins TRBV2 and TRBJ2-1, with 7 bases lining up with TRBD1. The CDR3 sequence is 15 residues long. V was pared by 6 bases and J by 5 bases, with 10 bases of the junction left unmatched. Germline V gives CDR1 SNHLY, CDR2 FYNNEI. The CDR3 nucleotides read TGTGCCAGCAGGACCGGGACAGTTGGGAACAATGAGCAGTTCTTC. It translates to CASRTGTVGNNEQFF.

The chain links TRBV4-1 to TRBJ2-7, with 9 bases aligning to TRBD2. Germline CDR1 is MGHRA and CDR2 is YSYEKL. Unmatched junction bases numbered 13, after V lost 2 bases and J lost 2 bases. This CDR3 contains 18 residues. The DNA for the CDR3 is TGCGCCAGCAGCCAATACCCCGGGGAGCGGGGGGCAACCTACGAGCAGTACTTC. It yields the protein CASSQYPGERGATYEQYF.